The entry below gives a single T cell receptor beta chain sequence along with its context. TCRdb's copy holds only in-frame clones and misses some; the assay was immunoSEQ multiplex PCR. The table lists approximately 80,000 clones, 84% of them singletons, with approximately 0.77% in the top ten. The data stem from a study of radiotherapy plus CTLA-4 blockade in lung cancer. Study details: Objective responses arose in approximately 20% of patients, and 25% to 40% experienced disease control.

The CDR3 is 12 amino acids. V gave up 1 base and J gave up 5 bases, with 2 bases separating them. Looked up from germline, CDR1 is LGHNA and CDR2 is YNFKEQ. The TCR was taken from a human donor with non-small cell lung cancer who had stable disease on radiotherapy plus ipilimumab. The sample here was peripheral blood, taken from a patient treated with radiotherapy plus ipilimumab. The rearrangement links TRBV4-2 to TRBJ2-2; D remains ambiguous. CDR3 in amino acids: CASSQATGELFF. CDR3 DNA: TGTGCCAGCAGCCAAGCTACCGGGGAGCTGTTTTTT.